This entry lists 9 T cell receptor beta chains sequenced from one sample in a study of blood T cell repertoires in COVID-19. Generated by immunoSEQ multiplex PCR, the TCRdb table keeps only in-frame clones and is missing some. Of a few hundred thousand clones listed, about 90% are singletons. Sequencing was done on a sample of PBMCs or T cells enriched from blood (not recorded which). The receptors derive from a young woman with acute COVID-19.

The chain is built from TRBV5-1 and TRBJ2-7, with 7 nucleotides matching TRBD1. Germline V CDR1 and CDR2: SGHRS, YFSETQ. The length of the CDR3 is 14 residues. The V segment lost 4 bases and the J segment 2 bases; nucleotides outside the gene matches: 6. The CDR3 loop is CASSTRDSTYEQYF. CDR3 in DNA: TGCGCCAGCAGCACCCGGGACAGCACCTACGAGCAGTACTTC.

The V and J genes are TRBV27 and TRBJ1-6; unclear D gene. V was trimmed by 10 bases and J by 5 bases, leaving 12 bases between them. CDR3 length: 13 residues. Germline V lookup: CDR1 MNHEY, CDR2 SMNVEV (reference sequence). CDR3 sequence: CATSGQNNSPLHF. CDR3 bases: TGTGCCACCTCAGGCCAGAATAATTCACCCCTCCACTTT.

V and J are TRBV9 and TRBJ2-1; perhaps TRBD1 as D (6 bases). The CDR3 is 16 residues long. Germline V gene sequence: CDR1 SGDLS, CDR2 YYNGEE. The V end lost 0 bases, the J end lost 12 bases, and 22 bases lay between the germline ends. CDR3 protein: CASSVEAQGLVQGQFF. For the CDR3, the DNA is TGTGCCAGCAGCGTAGAAGCGCAGGGTCTCGTACAGGGGCAGTTCTTC.

The V call is TRBV7-6, the J call TRBJ2-2; tentative D call: TRBD1 (6 bases). Looked up from germline, CDR1 is SGHVS and CDR2 is FNYEAQ. This CDR3 region has 18 residues. With 3 bases removed from V and 4 bases from J, the gap between germline ends came to 21 bases. The CDR3 here is CASSFFRGRGLGTGELFF. In DNA, the CDR3 is TGTGCCAGCAGCTTTTTTAGAGGCAGGGGCTTGGGCACCGGGGAGCTGTTTTTT. Full variable domain (outside the CDR3, taken from reference TRBV7-6 and TRBJ2-2): GAGVSQSPRYKVTKRGQDVALRCDPISGHVSLYWYRQALGQGPEFLTYFNYEAQQDKSGLPNDRFSAERPEGSISTLTIQRTEQRDSAMYRCASSFFRGRGLGTGELFFGEGSRLTVL.

In DNA form, the CDR3 reads TGTGCCAGCAGCCTTACTCTCGGACAGGGGGGTGAGCAGTTCTTC. This codes for CASSLTLGQGGEQFF. This chain links TRBV7-3 with TRBJ2-1, with 10 bases identical to TRBD1. Per germline, CDR1 SGHTA and CDR2 FQGTGA. The CDR3 totals 15 residues. V lost 5 bases, J lost 9 bases, and 10 bases stayed unmatched.

This sequence joins TRBV28 and TRBJ2-1; TRBD2 matches 7 bases. CDR1 and CDR2 from the germline V gene are MDHEN and SYDVKM. The CDR3 is 15 amino acids. V lost 7 bases to trimming and J lost 0 bases; unmatched junction nucleotides: 6. The CDR3 region is CASKIGGSSYNEQFF. In nucleotides, the CDR3 is TGTGCCAGCAAGATCGGCGGGAGCTCCTACAATGAGCAGTTCTTC.

V and J are TRBV7-6 and TRBJ2-2, with 7 bases fitting TRBD1. The CDR3 has 15 amino acids. The germline CDR1 and CDR2 sequences are SGHVS and FNYEAQ. The V gene end was trimmed by 5 bases and the J gene end by 0 bases; junction bases not matched to a gene: 3. The CDR3 loop reads CASSPDRANTGELFF. The CDR3 nucleotides read TGTGCCAGCAGCCCCGACAGGGCGAACACCGGGGAGCTGTTTTTT.

The chain combines TRBV14 with TRBJ2-7; perhaps TRBD2 as D (5 bases). Looked up from germline, CDR1 is SGHDN and CDR2 is FVKESK. The CDR3 covers 13 residues. Between the trimmed V and J ends, which lost 0 bases and 7 bases, there was a span of 10 bases. Written as DNA, the CDR3 is TGTGCCAGCAGCCAAGATCGGGAAAATGAGCAGTACTTC. Translating it yields CASSQDRENEQYF.

Here the CDR3 DNA reads TGTGCCAGCAGCCTGTGGACAGGGAACGGCGAGCAGTACTTC. This codes for CASSLWTGNGEQYF. The V call is TRBV7-9, the J call TRBJ2-7; 8 bases line up with TRBD1. With 5 bases clipped from V and 6 bases from J, the junction kept 9 bases outside the gene matches. In germline, CDR1 is SEHNR, CDR2 FQNEAQ (reference sequence). The CDR3 covers 14 residues.